These 20 T cell receptor beta chains originate from one sample sequenced in a study of T cells in Graves' hyperthyroidism and ophthalmopathy. RNA transcripts yielded amplified TCR beta CDR3 regions. The HTBI set primed first-round TCR CDR3 RT-PCR. TCRdb called the multiplex PCR reads again in MiXCR, with one record for every CDR3 protein. The sample yields 250,000 to 300,000 distinct CDR3 sequences, about 17% seen once. The sample comprised blood. The receptor source for this set is a woman aged 55-69 years with Graves' ophthalmopathy.

The CDR3 DNA sequence: TGCGCCAGCAGCCAAAATCATGGGTACAGGAACACTGAAGCTTTCTTT. This translates into CASSQNHGYRNTEAFF. The chain links TRBV4-3 to TRBJ1-1; no clear D gene. In germline, CDR1 is LGHNA, CDR2 YSLEER. Trimming pared 2 bases from V and 1 base from J, leaving 14 bases between. The CDR3 has 16 residues.

The chain joins TRBV5-1 to TRBJ1-1; no reliable D call. There are 13 residues in the CDR3. The V end lost 2 bases, the J end lost 3 bases, and 8 bases lay between the germline ends. Per germline, CDR1 SGHRS and CDR2 YFSETQ. CDR3: CASSFRSDTEAFF. The CDR3 DNA reads as TGCGCCAGCAGCTTTAGGTCGGACACTGAAGCTTTCTTT. Looking up the rest from reference TRBV5-1 and TRBJ1-1 gives the full variable domain: KAGVTQTPRYLIKTRGQQVTLSCSPISGHRSVSWYQQTPGQGLQFLFEYFSETQRNKGNFPGRFSGRQFSNSRSEMNVSTLELGDSALYLCASSFRSDTEAFFGQGTRLTVV.

V usage is TRBV7-9 and J usage is TRBJ1-6; weak D call: TRBD1 (6 bases). Trimming removed 4 bases from V and 10 bases from J, with 20 bases in between. The CDR3 covers 16 residues. Germline V gene sequence: CDR1 SEHNR, CDR2 FQNEAQ (reference sequence). CDR3 nucleotides: TGTGCCAGCAGCTCGAACCGGGACACTGCTAGGTCACCCCTCCACTTT. This encodes CASSSNRDTARSPLHF.

This clonotype has only a few counts. The chain has TRBV10-1 and TRBJ2-5; unclear D gene. The germline CDR1 and CDR2 sequences are WNHNN and SYGVQD (reference sequence). The length of the CDR3 is 14 residues. Trimming took off 0 bases at V and 7 bases at J, with 12 bases between the two ends. The CDR3 here is CASSESVIAGTQYF. The CDR3 bases are TGCGCCAGCAGTGAGTCGGTGATAGCTGGGACCCAGTACTTC.

There are a few counts of this clonotype. The rearrangement uses TRBV20-1 and TRBJ1-5, with 8 nucleotides matching TRBD1. V was clipped by 0 bases and J by 2 bases; unmatched bases: 6. CDR1 DFQATT and CDR2 SNEGSKA come from the germline V gene (reference sequence). This CDR3 spans 16 amino acids. The CDR3 loop reads CSARDQETGGNQPQHF. The CDR3 coding sequence is TGCAGTGCTAGAGATCAGGAGACAGGGGGCAATCAGCCCCAGCATTTT.

There are a few counts of this clonotype. The CDR3 nucleotides read TGTGCCAGTAGTATAATCGGTGAGGCTAGATCGGGCACAGATACGCAGTATTTT. This gives the protein CASSIIGEARSGTDTQYF. The chain is built from TRBV19 and TRBJ2-3; D gene uncertain. The CDR3 extends over 18 amino acids. The V end lost 2 bases, the J end lost 1 base, and 19 bases lay between the germline ends. CDR1 LNHDA and CDR2 SQIVND come from the germline V gene (reference sequence).

This clonotype was recorded a few times. The chain employs TRBV9 and TRBJ2-1; 7 bases fit TRBD2. The junction had 9 bases not matched to a gene; V was cut back by 0 bases and J by 0 bases. CDR3 length: 18 residues. In germline, CDR1 is SGDLS, CDR2 YYNGEE. CDR3 in amino acids: CASSVGGTAGVSYNEQFF. In nucleotides, the CDR3 is TGTGCCAGCAGCGTAGGGGGGACGGCGGGGGTCTCCTACAATGAGCAGTTCTTC.

The chain is built from TRBV20-1 and TRBJ2-3; TRBD2 matches 11 bases. This CDR3 region has 14 residues. The V and J ends lost 5 bases and 6 bases, in that order; junction bases with no gene match: 7. Germline V CDR1 and CDR2: DFQATT, SNEGSKA (reference sequence). CDR3 bases: TGCAGTGCTCTTAGCGGGAGGGCCGCTGATACGCAGTATTTT. It encodes CSALSGRAADTQYF.

This clonotype was counted ten times or more. This rearrangement joins TRBV5-6 to TRBJ2-1; D may be TRBD1 (6 bases). With 0 bases removed from V and 7 bases from J, the gap between germline ends came to 17 bases. Germline-derived CDR1 and CDR2 are SGHDT and YYEEEE. This CDR3 contains 16 residues. Written as DNA, the CDR3 is TGTGCCAGCAGCTTGGATAACAGGGCAATATGGAATGAGCAGTTCTTC. It codes for CASSLDNRAIWNEQFF.

This sequence joins TRBV5-5 and TRBJ2-1, with 12 bases lining up with TRBD1. The tail of the sequence fits TRBJ2-7 better, so the J call may be wrong. Germline V gene sequence: CDR1 SGHKS, CDR2 YYEKEE (reference sequence). CDR3 length: 14 residues. The CDR3 reads CASGTGGSYNEQYF. For the CDR3, the DNA is TGTGCCAGTGGGACAGGGGGCTCCTACAATGAGCAGTACTTC.

This clonotype has a count of ten or more. This chain joins TRBV24-1 and TRBJ2-2, with 9 bases aligning to TRBD1. The J segment lost 5 bases and the V segment lost 3 bases, leaving 6 bases of the junction unmatched. The CDR3 is made up of 16 amino acids. Germline V CDR1 and CDR2: KGHDR, SFDVKD. In DNA form, the CDR3 reads TGTGCCACCAGTGATGCGGGACAGGGTCGGACCGGGGAGCTGTTTTTT. Encoded protein: CATSDAGQGRTGELFF.

As regards this clonotype: A clone one base away is much larger, so this may be a read error. V gene TRBV2 combines with J gene TRBJ1-6; possibly TRBD1 for D (6 bases). CDR1 is SNHLY, CDR2 FYNNEI, per germline. The CDR3 is made up of 15 amino acids. The CDR3 protein is CAGSEAAQGASPLHF. DNA of the CDR3: TGTGCCGGCAGTGAAGCGGCACAGGGTGCTTCACCCCTCCACTTT.

Points on this clonotype: This clone may be a read error of a much larger clone one base away. The chain joins TRBV29-1 to TRBJ1-2, with TRBD1 matching 7 bases. The CDR3 covers 11 residues. V was pared by 4 bases and J by 7 bases, with 3 bases of the junction left unmatched. Germline V gene sequence: CDR1 SQVTM, CDR2 ANQGSEA. Here the CDR3 DNA reads TGCAGCGTTGTGACAGGGAGTGGCTACACCTTC. This gives the protein CSVVTGSGYTF.

On this clonotype: The junction and the germline gene differ at one end; a read error may be behind it. V and J are TRBV20-1 and TRBJ1-4; D perhaps matches TRBD1 (6 bases). The CDR3 contains 12 residues. CDR1 is DFQATT, CDR2 SNEGSKA, per germline (reference sequence). CDR3 nucleotides: TGCGGTGCCAAGTCGGACAGAGACAAACTGTTTTTT. Amino acid sequence: CGAKSDRDKLFF.

This clonotype was recorded many times. For the CDR3, the DNA is TGTGCCAGCAGCCCACGACAGGGGTATGGCTACACCTTC. Amino acid sequence: CASSPRQGYGYTF. This chain links TRBV7-2 with TRBJ1-2; 8 nucleotides match TRBD1. The junction had 4 bases not matched to a gene; V was cut back by 5 bases and J by 5 bases. Germline CDR1 is SGHTA and CDR2 is FQGNSA. The CDR3 contains 13 residues.

The genes are TRBV4-3 and TRBJ1-2; a weak D match, TRBD1 (6 bases). Germline V CDR1 and CDR2: LGHNA, YSLEER. This CDR3 is built from 15 residues. With 0 bases removed from V and 8 bases from J, the gap between germline ends came to 16 bases. The CDR3 loop is CASSQEDDRRSGYTF. CDR3 sequence (DNA): TGCGCCAGCAGCCAAGAAGACGACAGGCGGTCCGGCTACACCTTC.

The CDR3 nucleotides read TGTGCCAGTAGTACCCCCTTGATGAACACTGAAGCTTTCTTT. This translates into CASSTPLMNTEAFF. The rearrangement links TRBV19 to TRBJ1-1, with no clear D. The CDR3 loop spans 14 amino acids. The V end was cut by 4 bases, the J end by 0 bases, with 9 bases between. Germline values: CDR1 LNHDA, CDR2 SQIVND (reference sequence).

In its sample, this clonotype was seen many times. V is TRBV30 and J is TRBJ2-2; D is undetermined. Germline CDR1 is GTSNPN and CDR2 is SVGIG (reference sequence). The germline V and J ends were trimmed by 0 bases and 0 bases, with 5 bases remaining between them. The CDR3 is made up of 14 amino acids. This chain's CDR3 is CAWSVRSNTGELFF. The CDR3 bases are TGTGCCTGGAGTGTACGTTCGAACACCGGGGAGCTGTTTTTT.

The table lists this clonotype with many counts. The gene calls are TRBV11-2 and TRBJ2-7; D not certain. The germline CDR1 and CDR2 sequences are SGHAT and FQNNGV. V was shortened by 1 base and J by 0 bases, with 7 bases between the two germline ends. CDR3 length equals 14 residues. The CDR3 region is CASSLVWDSYEQYF. The DNA of the CDR3 is TGTGCCAGCAGCTTAGTTTGGGACTCCTACGAGCAGTACTTC. The complete variable domain, with remaining parts taken from reference TRBV11-2 and TRBJ2-7, reads EAGVAQSPRYKIIEKRQSVAFWCNPISGHATLYWYQQILGQGPKLLIQFQNNGVVDDSQLPKDRFSAERLKGVDSTLKIQPAKLEDSAVYLCASSLVWDSYEQYFGPGTRLTVT.

This clonotype has just a few counts. V and J are TRBV18 and TRBJ2-7, with a tentative D call TRBD2 (6 bases). This CDR3 region has 15 residues. The V and J ends lost 2 bases and 3 bases respectively, with 14 bases between them. In germline, CDR1 is KGHSH, CDR2 LQKENI. The CDR3 DNA reads TGTGCCAGCTCACCAAGTGGGACTTCCTACTACGAGCAGTACTTC. Amino acids: CASSPSGTSYYEQYF.